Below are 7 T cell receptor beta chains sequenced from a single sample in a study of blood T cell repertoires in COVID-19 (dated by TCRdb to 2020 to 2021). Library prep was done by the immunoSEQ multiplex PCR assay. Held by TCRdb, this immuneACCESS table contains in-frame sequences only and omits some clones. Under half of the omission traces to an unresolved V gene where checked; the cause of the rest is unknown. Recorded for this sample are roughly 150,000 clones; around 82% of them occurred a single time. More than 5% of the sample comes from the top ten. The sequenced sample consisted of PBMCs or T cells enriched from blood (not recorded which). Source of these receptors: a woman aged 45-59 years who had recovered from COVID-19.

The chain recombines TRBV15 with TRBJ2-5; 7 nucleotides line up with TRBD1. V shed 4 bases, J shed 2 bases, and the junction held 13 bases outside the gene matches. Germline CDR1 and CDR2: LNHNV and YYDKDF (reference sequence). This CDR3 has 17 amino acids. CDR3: CATSKYATRTGQETQYF. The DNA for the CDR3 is TGTGCCACCAGCAAATACGCAACCCGGACAGGTCAAGAGACCCAGTACTTC.

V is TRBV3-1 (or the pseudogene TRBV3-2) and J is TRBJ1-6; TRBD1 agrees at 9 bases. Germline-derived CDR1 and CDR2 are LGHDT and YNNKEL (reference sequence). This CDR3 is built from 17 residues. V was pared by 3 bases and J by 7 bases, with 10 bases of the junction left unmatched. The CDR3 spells CASSHGAGTGYNSPLHF. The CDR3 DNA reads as TGTGCCAGCAGCCATGGCGCCGGGACAGGGTACAATTCACCCCTCCACTTT.

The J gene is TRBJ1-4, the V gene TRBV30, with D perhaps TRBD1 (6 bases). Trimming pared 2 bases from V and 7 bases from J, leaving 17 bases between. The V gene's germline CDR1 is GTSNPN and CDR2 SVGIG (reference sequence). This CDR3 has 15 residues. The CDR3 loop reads CAWSYYGGRREKLFF. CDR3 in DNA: TGTGCCTGGAGTTATTACGGGGGGCGGCGTGAAAAACTGTTTTTT.

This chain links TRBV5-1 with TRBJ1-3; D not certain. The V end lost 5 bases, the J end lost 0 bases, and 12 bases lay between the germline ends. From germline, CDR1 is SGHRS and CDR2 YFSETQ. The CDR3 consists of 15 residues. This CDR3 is CASSPRGNSGNTIYF. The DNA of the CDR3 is TGCGCCAGCAGTCCCCGAGGCAACTCTGGAAACACCATATATTTT.

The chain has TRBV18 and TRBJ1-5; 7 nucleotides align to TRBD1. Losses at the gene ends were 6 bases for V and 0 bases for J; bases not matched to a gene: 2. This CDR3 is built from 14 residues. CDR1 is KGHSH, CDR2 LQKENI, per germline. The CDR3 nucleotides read TGTGCCAGCTCGGGACAGAATAGCAATCAGCCCCAGCATTTT. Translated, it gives CASSGQNSNQPQHF. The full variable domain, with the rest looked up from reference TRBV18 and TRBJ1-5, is NAGVMQNPRHLVRRRGQEARLRCSPMKGHSHVYWYRQLPEEGLKFMVYLQKENIIDESGMPKERFSAEFPKEGPSILRIQQVVRGDSAAYFCASSGQNSNQPQHFGDGTRLSIL.

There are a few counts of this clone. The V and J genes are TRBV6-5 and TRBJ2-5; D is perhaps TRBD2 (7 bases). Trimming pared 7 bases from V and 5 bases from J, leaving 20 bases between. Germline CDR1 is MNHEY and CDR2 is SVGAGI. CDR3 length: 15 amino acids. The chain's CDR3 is CASTHMGAGGETQYF. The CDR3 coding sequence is TGTGCCAGCACCCACATGGGGGCCGGGGGGGAGACCCAGTACTTC.

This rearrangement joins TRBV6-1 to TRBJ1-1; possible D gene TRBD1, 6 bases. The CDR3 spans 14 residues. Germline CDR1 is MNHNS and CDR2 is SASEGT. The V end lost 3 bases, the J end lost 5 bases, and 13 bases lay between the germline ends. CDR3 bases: TGTGCCAGCAGTGAGTCAGGGGAATTAACTGAAGCTTTCTTT. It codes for CASSESGELTEAFF.